The present T cell receptor (beta chain) was sequenced within a study of T cells in tumors after PD-1 blockade. Study at large: Excluded were patients with checkpoint blockade, immunosuppressants, or radiotherapy or other anti-cancer therapy within 4 weeks. Some patients also took daily vismodegib 150 mg during anti-PD-1 treatment. Study results and limitations: Some novel exhausted tumor clones appeared in pre-treatment blood, suggesting peripheral recruitment.

Assay: immunoSEQ multiplex PCR; the TCRdb copy retains only in-frame clones and omits some. The table has some 60,000 clones, around three quarters seen once; the top ten hold over 10%. The length of the CDR3 is 19 residues. Germline lookup yields CDR1 SNHLY and CDR2 FYNNEI. V trimming: 6 bases; J trimming: 4 bases; junction bases outside the gene matches: 20. This clone was detected many times. Its antigen is not identified. The chain recombines TRBV2 with TRBJ2-3; 9 bases are shared with TRBD1. This TCR derives from a human donor with basal cell carcinoma. Sequencing was performed on PBMCs, taken before anti-PD-1 treatment. The CDR3 nucleotides read TGTGCCAGCAGACACGGACAGGGGTTAGAGACGATAGGGGCAGATACGCAGTATTTT. Translated: CASRHGQGLETIGADTQYF. Combining the CDR3 with reference TRBV2 and TRBJ2-3 gives the whole variable domain EPEVTQTPSHQVTQMGQEVILRCVPISNHLYFYWYRQILGQKVEFLVSFYNNEISEKSEIFDDQFSVERPDGSNFTLKIRSTKLEDSAMYFCASRHGQGLETIGADTQYFGPGTRLTVL.